This entry is about one T cell receptor (beta chain). This CDR3 contains 14 residues. Trimming removed 4 bases from V and 0 bases from J, with 8 bases in between. Germline V CDR1 and CDR2: SGDLS, YYNGEE. Original processing methods: Reference gene primer amplification gave nucleated cell count estimates. Here immunoSEQ multiplex PCR was the method, and the copy in TCRdb shows in-frame clones only, minus some. V and J calls and clone size follow that table, whereas D and trimming were derived from the DNA. The sample lists some 100,000 clones; almost 90% were seen once. This sample was included in a study of blood T cell repertoires in COVID-19. Study information: Samples came from the United States, Italy and Spain, spanning acute and convalescent COVID-19.

The rearrangement uses TRBV9 and TRBJ1-3; D not certain. The material sequenced was peripheral blood. The sequence came from a woman aged 65 to 85 with acute or convalescent COVID-19. CDR3 DNA: TGTGCCAGCAGCACCCACTTCTCTGGAAACACCATATATTTT. Encoded protein: CASSTHFSGNTIYF.